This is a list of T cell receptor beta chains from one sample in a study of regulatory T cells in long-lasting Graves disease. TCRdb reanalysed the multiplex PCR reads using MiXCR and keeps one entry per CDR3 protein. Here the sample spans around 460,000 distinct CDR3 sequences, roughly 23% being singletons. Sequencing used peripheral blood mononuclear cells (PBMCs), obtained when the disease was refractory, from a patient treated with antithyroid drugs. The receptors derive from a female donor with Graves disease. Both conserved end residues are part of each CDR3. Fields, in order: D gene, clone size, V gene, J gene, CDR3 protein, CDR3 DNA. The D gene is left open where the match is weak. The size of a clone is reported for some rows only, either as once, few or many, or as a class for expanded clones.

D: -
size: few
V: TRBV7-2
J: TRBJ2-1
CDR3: CASSPRTGHRNEQFF
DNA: TGTGCCAGCAGCCCCCGCACAGGCCATCGGAATGAGCAGTTCTTC

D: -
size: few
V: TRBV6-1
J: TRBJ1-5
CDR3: CASSESLTGQPQHF
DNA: TGTGCCAGCAGTGAAAGCCTAACAGGTCAGCCCCAGCATTTT

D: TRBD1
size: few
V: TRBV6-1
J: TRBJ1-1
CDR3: CASSTPTGGITEAFF
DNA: TGTGCCAGCAGTACCCCGACAGGGGGGATCACTGAAGCTTTCTTT

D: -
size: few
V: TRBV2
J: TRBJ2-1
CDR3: CASQEGTGLYEQFF
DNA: TGTGCCAGCCAGGAGGGAACAGGGTTATACGAGCAGTTCTTC

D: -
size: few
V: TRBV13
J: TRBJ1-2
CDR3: CASSFEVSGGRGGYTF
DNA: TGTGCCAGCAGCTTCGAGGTTTCTGGGGGGCGAGGTGGCTACACCTTC

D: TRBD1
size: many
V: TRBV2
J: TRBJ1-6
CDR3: CASRGLGDRGSPLHF
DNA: TGTGCCAGCAGGGGTCTAGGAGACAGGGGCTCACCCCTCCACTTT

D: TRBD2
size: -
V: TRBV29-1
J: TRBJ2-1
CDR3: CSVGRGAGYYNEQFF
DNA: TGCAGCGTTGGGCGGGGGGCCGGTTACTACAATGAGCAGTTCTTC

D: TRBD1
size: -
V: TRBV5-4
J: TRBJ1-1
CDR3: CASSRAGGENTEAFF
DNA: TGTGCCAGCAGCCGAGCAGGGGGCGAAAACACTGAAGCTTTCTTT

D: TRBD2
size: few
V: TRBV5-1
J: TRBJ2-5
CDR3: CASSYGTSEETQYF
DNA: TGCGCCAGCAGCTACGGGACTAGCGAAGAGACCCAGTACTTC

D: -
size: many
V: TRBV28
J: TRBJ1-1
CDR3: CATTSGGNTEAFF
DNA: TGTGCCACCACGAGCGGCGGGAACACTGAAGCTTTCTTT

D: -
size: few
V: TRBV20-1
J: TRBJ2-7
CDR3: CSARGRVWTYEQYF
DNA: TGCAGTGCTAGAGGTAGGGTTTGGACCTACGAGCAGTACTTC

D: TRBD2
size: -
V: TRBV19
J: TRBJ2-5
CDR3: CASSRASGSQETQYF
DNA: TGTGCCAGTAGTAGGGCTAGCGGTAGCCAAGAGACCCAGTACTTC

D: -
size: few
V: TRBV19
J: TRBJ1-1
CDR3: CASKRGYLMNTEAFF
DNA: TGTGCCAGTAAGAGGGGGTATCTTATGAACACTGAAGCTTTCTTT

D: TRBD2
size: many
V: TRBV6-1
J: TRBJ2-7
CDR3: CASRGTSGDYEQYF
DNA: TGTGCCAGCAGGGGGACTAGCGGGGACTACGAGCAGTACTTC

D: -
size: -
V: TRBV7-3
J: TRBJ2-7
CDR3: CASSLVRGEGEQYF
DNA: TGTGCCAGCAGCTTAGTCCGCGGAGAGGGCGAGCAGTACTTC

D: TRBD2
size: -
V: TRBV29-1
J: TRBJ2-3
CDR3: CSAETSGGILTDTQYF
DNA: TGCAGCGCCGAGACTAGCGGGGGGATCCTCACAGATACGCAGTATTTT

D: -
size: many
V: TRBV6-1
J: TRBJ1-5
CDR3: CASNNLGVGNQPQHF
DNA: TGTGCCAGCAACAACCTGGGCGTAGGCAATCAGCCCCAGCATTTT

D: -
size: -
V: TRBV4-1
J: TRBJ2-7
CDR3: CASSQEKVSSYEQYF
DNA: TGCGCCAGCAGCCAAGAAAAGGTTTCCTCCTACGAGCAGTACTTC

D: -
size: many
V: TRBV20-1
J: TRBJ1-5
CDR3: CSADSRVGQPQHF
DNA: TGCAGTGCCGATTCAAGGGTCGGACAGCCCCAGCATTTT

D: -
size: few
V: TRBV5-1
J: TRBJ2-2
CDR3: CASSSPVDRRANTGELFF
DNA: TGCGCCAGCAGCTCGCCAGTGGACAGACGCGCGAACACCGGGGAGCTGTTTTTT

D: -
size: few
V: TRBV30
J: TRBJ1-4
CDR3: CAWSVKGVDEKLFF
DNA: TGTGCCTGGAGTGTAAAGGGGGTGGATGAAAAACTGTTTTTT

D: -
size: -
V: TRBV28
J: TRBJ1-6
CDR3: CASSFAPGSPLHF
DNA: TGTGCCAGCAGTTTCGCCCCGGGTTCACCCCTCCACTTT

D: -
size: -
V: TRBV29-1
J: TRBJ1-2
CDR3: CSVEDRSYGYTF
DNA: TGCAGCGTTGAAGACAGGTCCTATGGCTACACCTTC

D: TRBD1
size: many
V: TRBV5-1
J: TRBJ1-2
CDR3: CASSLEGTGGIGGYGYTF
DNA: TGCGCCAGCAGCTTGGAGGGGACAGGGGGCATAGGCGGCTATGGCTACACCTTC

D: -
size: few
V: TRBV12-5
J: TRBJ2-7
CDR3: CASGDGLHEQYF
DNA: TGTGCTAGTGGCGACGGGCTCCACGAGCAGTACTTC

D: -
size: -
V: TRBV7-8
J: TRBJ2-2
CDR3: CASKVGSNTGELVF
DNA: TGTGCCAGCAAAGTCGGGTCAAACACCGGGGAGCTGGTTTTT

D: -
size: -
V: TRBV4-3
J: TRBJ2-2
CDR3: CASSQAGVTGELFF
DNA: TGCGCCAGCAGCCAAGCGGGGGTCACCGGGGAGCTGTTTTTT

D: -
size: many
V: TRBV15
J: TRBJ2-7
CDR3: CATSRGGGTSYEQYF
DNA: TGTGCCACCAGCAGAGGGGGTGGGACGTCCTACGAGCAGTACTTC

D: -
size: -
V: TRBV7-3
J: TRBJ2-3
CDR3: CASSAYTGFTDTQYF
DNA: TGTGCCAGCAGCGCCTATACGGGGTTCACAGATACGCAGTATTTT

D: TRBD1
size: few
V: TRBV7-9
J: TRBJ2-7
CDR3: CASSLTTGNSYEQYF
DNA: TGTGCCAGCAGCCTTACGACAGGGAATTCCTACGAGCAGTACTTC

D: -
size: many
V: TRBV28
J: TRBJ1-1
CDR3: CASSLTLGPVEAFF
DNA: TGTGCCAGCAGTTTAACTCTGGGGCCCGTTGAAGCTTTCTTT

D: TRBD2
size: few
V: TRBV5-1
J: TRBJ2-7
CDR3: CASSGREGYEQYF
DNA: TGCGCCAGCAGCGGGCGGGAGGGGTACGAGCAGTACTTC

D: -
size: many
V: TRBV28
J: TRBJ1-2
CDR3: CASSKGGISDELGYTF
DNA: TGTGCCAGCTCAAAAGGTGGGATTTCGGATGAACTTGGCTACACCTTC

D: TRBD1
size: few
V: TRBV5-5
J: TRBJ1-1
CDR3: CASSWGGQKNTEAFF
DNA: TGTGCCAGCAGCTGGGGGGGACAGAAGAACACTGAAGCTTTCTTT

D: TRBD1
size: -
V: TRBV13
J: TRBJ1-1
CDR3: CASSLGQVHTEAFF
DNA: TGTGCCAGCAGCTTGGGACAGGTTCACACTGAAGCTTTCTTT

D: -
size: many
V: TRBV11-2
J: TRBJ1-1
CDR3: CASSIQLGGWAEAFF
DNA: TGTGCCAGCAGCATTCAATTAGGGGGTTGGGCTGAAGCTTTCTTT

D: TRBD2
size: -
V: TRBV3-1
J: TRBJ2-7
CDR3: CASSPLADQEQYF
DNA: TGTGCCAGCTCACCGCTAGCGGATCAAGAGCAGTACTTC

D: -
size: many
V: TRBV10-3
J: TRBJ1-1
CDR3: CAIRTLGPSGTEAFF
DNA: TGTGCCATCAGGACCCTAGGACCCTCCGGCACTGAAGCTTTCTTT

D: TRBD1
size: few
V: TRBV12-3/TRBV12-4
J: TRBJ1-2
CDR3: CASSQDRRGGGYTF
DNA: TGTGCCAGCAGTCAGGACAGGAGAGGGGGTGGCTACACCTTC

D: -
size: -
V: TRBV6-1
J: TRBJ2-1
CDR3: CASSLEGGNRQFF
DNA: TGTGCCAGCAGTCTGGAAGGGGGTAATCGGCAGTTCTTC

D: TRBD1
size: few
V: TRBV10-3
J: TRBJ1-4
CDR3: CAISAVTGEDEKLFF
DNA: TGTGCCATCAGTGCGGTGACAGGGGAGGATGAAAAACTGTTTTTT

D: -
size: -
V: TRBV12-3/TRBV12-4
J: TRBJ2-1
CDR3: CASSFAGRANNEQFF
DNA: TGTGCCAGCAGCTTTGCGGGCCGAGCAAACAATGAGCAGTTCTTC

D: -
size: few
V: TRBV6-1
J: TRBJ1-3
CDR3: CASGGPSSGNTIYF
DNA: TGTGCCAGCGGCGGCCCGAGCTCTGGAAACACCATATATTTT

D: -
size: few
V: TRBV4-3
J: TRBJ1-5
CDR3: CASSQDRGTQPQHF
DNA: TGCGCCAGCAGCCAAGACAGAGGCACTCAGCCCCAGCATTTT

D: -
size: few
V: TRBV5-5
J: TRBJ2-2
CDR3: CASSLSTLELFF
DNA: TGTGCCAGCAGCTTGAGTACGTTGGAGCTGTTTTTT

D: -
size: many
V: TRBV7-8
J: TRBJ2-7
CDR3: CASSSVQSYEQYF
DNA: TGTGCCAGCAGCTCAGTCCAGTCCTACGAGCAGTACTTC

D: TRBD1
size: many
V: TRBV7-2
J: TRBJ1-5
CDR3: CASSWGTGGTQPQHF
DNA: TGTGCCAGCAGCTGGGGGACAGGGGGAACCCAGCCCCAGCATTTT

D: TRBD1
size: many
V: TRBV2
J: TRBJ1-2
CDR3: CASSPDRGASGYTF
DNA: TGTGCCAGCAGCCCTGACAGGGGTGCAAGTGGCTACACCTTC

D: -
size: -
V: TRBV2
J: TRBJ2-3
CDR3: CASSQSPPDTQYF
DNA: TGTGCCAGCAGTCAATCACCCCCAGATACGCAGTATTTT

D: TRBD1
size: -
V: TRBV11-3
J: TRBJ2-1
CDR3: CASSSGTVYNEQFF
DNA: TGTGCCAGCAGCTCGGGGACAGTGTACAATGAGCAGTTCTTC

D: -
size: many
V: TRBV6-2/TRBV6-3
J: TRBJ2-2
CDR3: CASSYPQGINTGELFF
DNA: TGTGCCAGCAGTTACCCACAGGGAATCAACACCGGGGAGCTGTTTTTT

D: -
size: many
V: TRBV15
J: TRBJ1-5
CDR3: CATSRDYNNQPQHF
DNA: TGTGCCACCAGCAGAGACTATAACAATCAGCCCCAGCATTTT

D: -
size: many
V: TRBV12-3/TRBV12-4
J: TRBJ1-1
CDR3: CASSPGGLAFF
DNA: TGTGCCAGCAGCCCCGGGGGACTGGCTTTCTTT

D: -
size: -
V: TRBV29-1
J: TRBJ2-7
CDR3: CSAQGPYEQYF
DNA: TGCAGCGCCCAGGGACCCTACGAGCAGTACTTC

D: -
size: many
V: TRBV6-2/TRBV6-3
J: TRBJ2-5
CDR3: CASSYDTTQYF
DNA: TGTGCCAGCAGTTACGACACAACCCAGTACTTC

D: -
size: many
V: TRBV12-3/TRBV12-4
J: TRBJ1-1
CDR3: CASSFRAGEAFF
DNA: TGTGCCAGCAGTTTCCGGGCCGGTGAAGCTTTCTTT

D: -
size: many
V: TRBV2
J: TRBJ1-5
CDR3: CASRGTLEAVGQPQHF
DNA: TGTGCCAGCAGGGGTACCCTCGAGGCGGTGGGTCAGCCCCAGCATTTT

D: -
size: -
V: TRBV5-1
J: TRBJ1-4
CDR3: CASSPVGDLNEKLFF
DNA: TGCGCCAGCAGCCCCGTGGGGGACTTGAATGAAAAACTGTTTTTT

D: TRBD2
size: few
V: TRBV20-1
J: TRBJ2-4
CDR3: CSARQRGALAKNIQYF
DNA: TGCAGTGCTAGACAGCGGGGGGCATTAGCCAAAAACATTCAGTACTTC